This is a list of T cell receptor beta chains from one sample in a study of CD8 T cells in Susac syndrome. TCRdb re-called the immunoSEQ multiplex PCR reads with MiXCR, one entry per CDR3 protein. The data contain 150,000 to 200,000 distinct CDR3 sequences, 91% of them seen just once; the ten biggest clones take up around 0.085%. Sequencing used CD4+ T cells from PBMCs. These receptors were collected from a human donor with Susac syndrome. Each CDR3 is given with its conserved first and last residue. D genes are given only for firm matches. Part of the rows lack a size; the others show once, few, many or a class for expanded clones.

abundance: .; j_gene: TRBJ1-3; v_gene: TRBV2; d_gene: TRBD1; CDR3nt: TGTGCCAGCAGAGATAGGACAGGCTCTGGAAACACCATATATTTT; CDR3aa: CASRDRTGSGNTIYF
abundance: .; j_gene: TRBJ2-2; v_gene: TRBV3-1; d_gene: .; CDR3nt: TGTGCCAGCAGCCAAGAGGGGGTAGGCGGACTATACACCGGGGAGCTGTTTTTT; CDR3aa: CASSQEGVGGLYTGELFF
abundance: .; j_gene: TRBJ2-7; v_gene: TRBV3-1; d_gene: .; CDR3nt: TGTGCCAGCAGCCACGCGACAGCCTACGAGCAGTACTTC; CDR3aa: CASSHATAYEQYF
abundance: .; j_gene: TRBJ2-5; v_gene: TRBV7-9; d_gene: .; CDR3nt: TGTGCCAGCTCGACAGGAGGGACCCAGTACTTC; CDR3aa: CASSTGGTQYF
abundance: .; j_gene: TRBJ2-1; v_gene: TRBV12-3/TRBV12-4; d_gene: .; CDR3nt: TGTGCCAGCAGTTTATCGGGGACTGGCCATGAGCAGTTCTTC; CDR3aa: CASSLSGTGHEQFF
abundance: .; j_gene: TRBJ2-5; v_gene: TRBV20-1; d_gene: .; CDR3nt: TGCAGTGATCAACCCGGGGCAGGGCTTCAAGAGACCCAGTACTTC; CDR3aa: CSDQPGAGLQETQYF
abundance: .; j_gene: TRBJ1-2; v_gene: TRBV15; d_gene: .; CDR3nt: TGTGCCACCAGCAGAGATCCGGCAAGCCAAGGCTACACCTTC; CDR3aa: CATSRDPASQGYTF
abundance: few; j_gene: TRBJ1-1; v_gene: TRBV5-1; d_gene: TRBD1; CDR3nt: TGCGCCAGCAGCGGCGGGACAGGGGGCACTGAAGCTTTCTTT; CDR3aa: CASSGGTGGTEAFF
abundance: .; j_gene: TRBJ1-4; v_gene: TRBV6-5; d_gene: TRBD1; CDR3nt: TGTGCCAGCAGCCGGAGGACAGGGACTAATGAAAAACTGTTTTTT; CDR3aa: CASSRRTGTNEKLFF
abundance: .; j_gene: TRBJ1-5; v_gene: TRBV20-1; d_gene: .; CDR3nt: TGCAGTGCCCCCCTCGTACATAGCAATCAGCCCCAGCATTTT; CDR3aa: CSAPLVHSNQPQHF
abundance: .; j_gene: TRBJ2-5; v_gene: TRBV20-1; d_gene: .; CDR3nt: TGCAGTGCCCCAATTGCCCAGGGGGGAGGAGAGACCCAGTACTTC; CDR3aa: CSAPIAQGGGETQYF
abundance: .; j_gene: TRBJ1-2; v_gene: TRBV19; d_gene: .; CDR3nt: TGTGCCAGTAGTATCCAAGGACAGTCCTATGGCTACACCTTC; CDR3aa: CASSIQGQSYGYTF
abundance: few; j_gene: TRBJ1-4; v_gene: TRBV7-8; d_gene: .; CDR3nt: TGTGCCAGCAGTTTCGGGACGGATAATGAAAAACTGTTTTTT; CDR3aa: CASSFGTDNEKLFF
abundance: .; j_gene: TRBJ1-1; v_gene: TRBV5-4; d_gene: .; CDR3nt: TGTGCCAGCACCCGACGGGACGTCCGGGGCACTGAAGCTTTCTTT; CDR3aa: CASTRRDVRGTEAFF
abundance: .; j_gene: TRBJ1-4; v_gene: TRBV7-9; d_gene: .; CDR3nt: TGTGCCAGCAGCCTAGGAACCTTTTATGAAAAACTGTTTTTT; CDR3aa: CASSLGTFYEKLFF
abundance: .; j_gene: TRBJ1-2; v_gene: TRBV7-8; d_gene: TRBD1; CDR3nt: TGTGCCAGCAGCCCGGGACAGTCTAACTATGGCTACACCTTC; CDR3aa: CASSPGQSNYGYTF
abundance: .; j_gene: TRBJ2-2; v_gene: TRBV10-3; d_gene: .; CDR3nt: TGTGCCATCAGTGAGTCTTCGGGCCCAAACACCGGGGAGCTGTTTTTT; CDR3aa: CAISESSGPNTGELFF
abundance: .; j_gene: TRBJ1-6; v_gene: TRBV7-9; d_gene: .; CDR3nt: TGTGCCAGCAGACGCGAACGCGAGTCACCCCTCCACTTT; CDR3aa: CASRRERESPLHF
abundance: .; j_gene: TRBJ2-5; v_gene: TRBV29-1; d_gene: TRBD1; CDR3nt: TGCAGCGACAACAGGGGAGAGACCCAGTACTTC; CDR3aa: CSDNRGETQYF
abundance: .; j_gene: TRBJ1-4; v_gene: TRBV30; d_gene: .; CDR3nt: TGTGCCTGGAGTCACGATCCGAATGAAAAACTGTTTTTT; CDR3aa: CAWSHDPNEKLFF
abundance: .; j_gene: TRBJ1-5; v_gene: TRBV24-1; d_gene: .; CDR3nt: TGTGCCTCCCAAGCTGCGGGGTCCCAGCCCCAGCATTTT; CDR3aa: CASQAAGSQPQHF
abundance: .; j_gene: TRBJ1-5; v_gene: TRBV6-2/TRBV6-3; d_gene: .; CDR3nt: TGTGCCAGCCGTGACCCAGGGGCTCAGCCCCAGCATTTT; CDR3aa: CASRDPGAQPQHF
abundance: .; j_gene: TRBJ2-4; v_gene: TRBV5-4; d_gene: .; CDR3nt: TGTGCCAGCAGCCGCGGGCCCAGGGTTGGAGACATTCAGTACTTC; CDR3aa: CASSRGPRVGDIQYF
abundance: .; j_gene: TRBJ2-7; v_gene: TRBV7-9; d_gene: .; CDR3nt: TGTGCCAGCAGCTTAGCCAGTGAGCCCGAGCAGTACTTC; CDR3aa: CASSLASEPEQYF
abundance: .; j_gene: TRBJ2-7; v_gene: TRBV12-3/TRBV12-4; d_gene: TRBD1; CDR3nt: TGTGCCAGCAGTTCCCAGGGGGACAGGGGCCACGAGCAGTACTTC; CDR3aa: CASSSQGDRGHEQYF
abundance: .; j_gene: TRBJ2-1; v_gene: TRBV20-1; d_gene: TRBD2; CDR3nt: TGCAGTGCTAGCTCCCTAAGCGGGGGGGTCTACAATGAGCAGTTCTTC; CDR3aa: CSASSLSGGVYNEQFF
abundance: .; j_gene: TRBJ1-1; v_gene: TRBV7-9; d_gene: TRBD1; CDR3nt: TGTGCCAGCAGCTCGGACAGGGGTTGGGCTGAAGCTTTCTTT; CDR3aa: CASSSDRGWAEAFF
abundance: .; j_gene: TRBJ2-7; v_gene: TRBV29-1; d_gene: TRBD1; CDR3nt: TGCAGCGTTGATGTCTTGTTGGGACAGGGTTACGAGCAGTACTTC; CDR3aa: CSVDVLLGQGYEQYF
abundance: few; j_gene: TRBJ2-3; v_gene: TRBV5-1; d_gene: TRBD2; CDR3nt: TGCGCCAGCAGCTCAGCTAGCGGGGGCGATACGCAGTATTTT; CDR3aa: CASSSASGGDTQYF
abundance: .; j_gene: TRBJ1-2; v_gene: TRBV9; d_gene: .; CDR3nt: TGTGCCAGCAGCGTAGACGGCTCTGGCTACACCTTC; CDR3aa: CASSVDGSGYTF
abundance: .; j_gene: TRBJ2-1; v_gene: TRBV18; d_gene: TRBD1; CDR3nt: TGTGCCAGCTCACCCGGGGACAGGAGCTCCTACAATGAGCAGTTCTTC; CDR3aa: CASSPGDRSSYNEQFF
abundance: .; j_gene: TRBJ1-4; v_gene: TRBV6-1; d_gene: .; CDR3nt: TGTGCCAGCAGACCACTCTGGGGGGTTTCCGGTGCTAATGAAAAACTGTTTTTT; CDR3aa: CASRPLWGVSGANEKLFF
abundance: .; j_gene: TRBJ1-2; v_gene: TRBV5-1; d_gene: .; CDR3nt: TGCGCCAGCAGCTTTTCGGACGATAACTATGGCTACACCTTC; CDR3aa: CASSFSDDNYGYTF
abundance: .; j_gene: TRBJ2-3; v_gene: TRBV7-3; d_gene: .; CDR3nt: TGTGCCAGCAGATTTAGAGGGGTCGGCACAGATACGCAGTATTTT; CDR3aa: CASRFRGVGTDTQYF
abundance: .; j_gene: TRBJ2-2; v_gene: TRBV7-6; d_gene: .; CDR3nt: TGTGCCAGCAGCTTAAGGACGTTAGCGAACACCGGGGAGCTGTTTTTT; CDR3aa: CASSLRTLANTGELFF
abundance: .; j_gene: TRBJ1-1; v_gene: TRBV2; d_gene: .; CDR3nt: TGTGCCAGCAGAGGGATGAACACTGAAGCTTTCTTT; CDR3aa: CASRGMNTEAFF
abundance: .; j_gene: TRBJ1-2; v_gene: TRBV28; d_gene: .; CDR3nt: TGTGCCAGCAGCTCGGGGATGATTATTGGCTACACCTTC; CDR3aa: CASSSGMIIGYTF
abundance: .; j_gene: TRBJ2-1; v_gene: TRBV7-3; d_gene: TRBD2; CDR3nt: TGTGCCAGCAGCTTAACTAGCGGGGTAAATGAGCAGTTCTTC; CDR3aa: CASSLTSGVNEQFF
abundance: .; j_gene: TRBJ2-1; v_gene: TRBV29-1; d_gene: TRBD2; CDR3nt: TGCAGCGTTGAATCTTTGAGTCTAGCGGGTGAGCAGTTCTTC; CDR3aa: CSVESLSLAGEQFF
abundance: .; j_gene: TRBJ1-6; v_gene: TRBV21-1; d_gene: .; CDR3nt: TGTGCCAGCAGCAAAGCGCGTGGGGCAGCTTCACCCCTCCACTTT; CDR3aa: CASSKARGAASPLHF